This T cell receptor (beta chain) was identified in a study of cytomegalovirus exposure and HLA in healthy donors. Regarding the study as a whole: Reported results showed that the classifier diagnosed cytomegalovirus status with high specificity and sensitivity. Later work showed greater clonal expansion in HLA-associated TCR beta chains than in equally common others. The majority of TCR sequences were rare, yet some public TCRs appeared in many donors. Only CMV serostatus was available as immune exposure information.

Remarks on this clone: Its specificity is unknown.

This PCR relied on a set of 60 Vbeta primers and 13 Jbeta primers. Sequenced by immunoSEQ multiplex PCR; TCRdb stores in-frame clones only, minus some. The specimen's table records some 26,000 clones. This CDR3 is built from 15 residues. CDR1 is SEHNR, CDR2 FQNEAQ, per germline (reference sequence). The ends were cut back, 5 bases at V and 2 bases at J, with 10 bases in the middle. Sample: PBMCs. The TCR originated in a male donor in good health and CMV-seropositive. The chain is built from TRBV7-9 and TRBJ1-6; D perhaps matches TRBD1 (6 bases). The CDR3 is CASSRRDTYNSPLHF. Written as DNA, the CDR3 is TGTGCCAGCAGCCGCAGGGACACCTATAATTCACCCCTCCACTTT.